The present TCR beta chain was sequenced within a study of T cell repertoires in cytomegalovirus infection (dated by TCRdb to between 2018 and 2021). In the study overall: Alongside well-studied HLA-B-restricted epitopes, the peptide stimulations were aimed at recently identified HLA-C-restricted CMV epitopes, whose presentation resists viral immunomodulation. Donor HLA type was relevant to the analysis, as public TCR beta signatures indicated carriage of CMV infection together with the matching HLA type.

Sequenced using an Illumina HiSeq 1500. TCRdb handled the public reads itself, with Q25 trimming in fastp and clone calling in MiXCR, and kept productive beta chains. Entries are consolidated by CDR3 protein sequence, retaining the most common genes and DNA. A total of nearly 700,000 distinct CDR3 sequences appear in this sample, roughly 33% of them only once. Of the sample, 15% to 20% falls within the top ten clones. For this clonotype: It lacks a known antigen. The sample holds no much larger clone one base away, and base qualities are not on file.

Here is what the overall study found, with its caveats: Cumulative frequency of public TCR beta family members discriminated carriers of CMV infection plus the relevant HLA type in this cohort and an independent roughly 340-donor cohort. The ex vivo response was dominated by HLA-C-restricted CMV-specific TCR beta clonotypes, which also provided the single most frequent clonotype in two of eight donors.

The treatment or condition label for this specimen denotes: in vitro stimulation with specific CMV peptide epitopes to enrich CMV-specific T cells. Based on the germline V gene, the CDR1 and CDR2 sequences are SGHDT and YYEEEE. V is pared back by 7 bases and J by 3 bases, with 15 bases lying between the germline termini. The CDR3 sequence holds 14 residues, the cysteine and phenylalanine included. Only CDR3 DNA remains: 42 bases, in frame from the first base. The receptor was isolated from a human donor in good health (CMV status not recorded). Some clones in this sample may be carry-over from other donors' samples. This specimen consisted of cultured PBMCs, obtained from culture after CMV antigen stimulation. Recombination linked TRBV5-6 to TRBJ2-3; the D gene may be TRBD1 or TRBD2, since each aligns over 5 bases. The CDR3 in this case is CASRLWGYTDTQYF. The base sequence is TGTGCCAGCCGCCTTTGGGGGTATACAGATACGCAGTATTTT.